What follows is one TCR beta chain and its context. V dropped 5 bases and J dropped 1; count of bases not matched to a gene: 7. This CDR3 is built from 15 residues. Germline CDR1 is MDHEN and CDR2 is SYDVKM. The source of the sample is a study of blood T cell repertoires in COVID-19. Across the whole study: The study drew acute and convalescent COVID-19 samples from the United States, Italy and Spain. T cells, B-cell-depleted T cells, or PBMCs supplied cDNA or gDNA.

Original processing notes: Estimation of nucleated cell counts relied on the amplification of reference gene primers. Profiled with immunoSEQ multiplex PCR; TCRdb holds only in-frame clones, not every one. From that table come the V and J calls and clone size; the DNA was used to work out D and trimming. The sample carries 270,000 or so clones, more than 75% recorded once. The chain links TRBV28 to TRBJ1-2; TRBD1 agrees at 7 bases. Sequenced: peripheral blood. The receptor was derived from a man aged 35-49 years with active or convalescent COVID-19. As DNA, the CDR3 is TGTGCCAGCAGTCCCGCCGGACAGGTTAACTATGGCTACACCTTC. This codes for CASSPAGQVNYGYTF.